Listed here is a single T cell receptor (beta chain). These data come from a study of blood T cell repertoires in COVID-19. Overall study context: The cDNA or gDNA used as material had been derived from T cells, B-cell-depleted T cells, or PBMCs.

Method: immunoSEQ multiplex PCR; TCRdb's copy keeps in-frame clones and lacks some. The profile shows around 140,000 clones, about 87% of them singletons. Before being deemed recovered, Cohort 3 donors had two negative PCRs, clearance, or symptom resolution. The CDR3 is made up of 12 amino acids. V shed 5 bases, J shed 10 bases, and the junction held 4 bases outside the gene matches. The V gene's germline CDR1 is SGHTA and CDR2 FQGNSA. The sequenced sample was PBMCs or T cells enriched from blood (not recorded which). The chain uses TRBV7-2 and TRBJ1-5; 8 nucleotides line up with TRBD1. The source is a man aged 55-75 years who had recovered from COVID-19. DNA of the CDR3: TGTGCCAGCAGCCCCGACAGGGGACCCCAGCATTTT. Its translation: CASSPDRGPQHF.